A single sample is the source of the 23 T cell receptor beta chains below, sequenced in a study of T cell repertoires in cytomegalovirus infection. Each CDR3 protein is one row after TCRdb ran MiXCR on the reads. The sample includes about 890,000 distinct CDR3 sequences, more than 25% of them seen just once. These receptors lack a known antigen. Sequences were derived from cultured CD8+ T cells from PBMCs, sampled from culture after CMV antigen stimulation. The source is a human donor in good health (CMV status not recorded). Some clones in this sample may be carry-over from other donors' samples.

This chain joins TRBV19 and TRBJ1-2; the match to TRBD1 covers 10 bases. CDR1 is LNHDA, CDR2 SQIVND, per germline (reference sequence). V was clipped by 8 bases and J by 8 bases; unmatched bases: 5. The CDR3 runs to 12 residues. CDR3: CASVGTGDGYTF. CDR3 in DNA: TGTGCCAGTGTCGGGACAGGGGACGGCTACACCTTC.

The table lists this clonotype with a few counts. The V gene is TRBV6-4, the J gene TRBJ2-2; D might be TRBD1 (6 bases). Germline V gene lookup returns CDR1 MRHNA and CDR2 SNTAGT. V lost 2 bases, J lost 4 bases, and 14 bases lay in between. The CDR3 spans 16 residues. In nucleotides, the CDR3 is TGTGCCAGCAGTGACGGCTCAGGGGTCCCCACCGGGGAGCTGTTTTTT. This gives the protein CASSDGSGVPTGELFF.

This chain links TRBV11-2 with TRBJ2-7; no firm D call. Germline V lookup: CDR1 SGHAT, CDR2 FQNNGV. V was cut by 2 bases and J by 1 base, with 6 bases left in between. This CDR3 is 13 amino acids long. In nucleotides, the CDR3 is TGTGCCAGCAGCTTAATAGAGTCCTACGAGCAGTACTTC. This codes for CASSLIESYEQYF.

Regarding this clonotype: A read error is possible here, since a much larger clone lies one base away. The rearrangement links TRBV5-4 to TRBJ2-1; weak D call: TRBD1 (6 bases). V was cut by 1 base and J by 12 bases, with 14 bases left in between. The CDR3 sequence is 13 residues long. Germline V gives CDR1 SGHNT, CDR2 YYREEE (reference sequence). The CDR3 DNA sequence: TGTGCCAGCAGCTTGACAGGGTGGGATGGGCAGTTCTTC. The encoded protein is CASSLTGWDGQFF.

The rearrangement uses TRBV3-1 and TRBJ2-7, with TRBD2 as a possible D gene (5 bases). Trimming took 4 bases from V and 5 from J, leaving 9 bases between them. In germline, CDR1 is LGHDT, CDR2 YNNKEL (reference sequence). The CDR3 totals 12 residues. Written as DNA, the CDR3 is TGTGCCAGCAGCCCCTGGGGAGACGAGCAGTACTTC. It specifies CASSPWGDEQYF.

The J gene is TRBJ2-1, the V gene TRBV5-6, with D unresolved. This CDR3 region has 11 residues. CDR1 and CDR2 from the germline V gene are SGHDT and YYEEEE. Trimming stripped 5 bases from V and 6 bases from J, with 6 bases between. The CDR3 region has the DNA TGTGCCAGCAGGCGGACCAATGAGCAGTTCTTC. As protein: CASRRTNEQFF.

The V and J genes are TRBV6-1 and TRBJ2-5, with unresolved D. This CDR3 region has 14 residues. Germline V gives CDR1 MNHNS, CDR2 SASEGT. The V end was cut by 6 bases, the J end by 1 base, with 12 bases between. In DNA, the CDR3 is TGTGCCAGCAGCCTAACAGACCTCCAAGAGACCCAGTACTTC. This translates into CASSLTDLQETQYF.

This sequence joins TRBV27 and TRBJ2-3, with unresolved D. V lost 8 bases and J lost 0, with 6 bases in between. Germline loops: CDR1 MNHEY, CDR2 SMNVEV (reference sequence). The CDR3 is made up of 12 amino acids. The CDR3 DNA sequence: TGTGCCAGCGCTGCTAGCACAGATACGCAGTATTTT. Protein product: CASAASTDTQYF.

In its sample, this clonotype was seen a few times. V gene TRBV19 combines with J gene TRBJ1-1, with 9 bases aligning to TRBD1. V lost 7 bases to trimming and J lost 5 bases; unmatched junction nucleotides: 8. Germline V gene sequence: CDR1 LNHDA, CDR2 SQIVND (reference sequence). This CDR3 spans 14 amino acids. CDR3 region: CASTSTGGWTEAFF. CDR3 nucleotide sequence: TGTGCCAGTACATCCACAGGGGGCTGGACTGAAGCTTTCTTT.

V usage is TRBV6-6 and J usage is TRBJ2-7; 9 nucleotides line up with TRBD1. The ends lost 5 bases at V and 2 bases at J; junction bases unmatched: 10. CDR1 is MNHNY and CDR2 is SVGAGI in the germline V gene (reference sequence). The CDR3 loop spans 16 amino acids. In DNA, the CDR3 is TGTGCCAGCAGTGGCCCGGGACAGGGATTTACCTACGAGCAGTACTTC. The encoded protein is CASSGPGQGFTYEQYF.

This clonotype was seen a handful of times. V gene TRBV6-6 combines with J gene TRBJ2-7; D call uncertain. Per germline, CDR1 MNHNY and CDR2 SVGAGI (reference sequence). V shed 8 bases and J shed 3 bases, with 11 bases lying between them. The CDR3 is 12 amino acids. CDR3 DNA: TGTGCCAGCTCCCCAGACCTCTACGAGCAGTACGTC. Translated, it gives CASSPDLYEQYV.

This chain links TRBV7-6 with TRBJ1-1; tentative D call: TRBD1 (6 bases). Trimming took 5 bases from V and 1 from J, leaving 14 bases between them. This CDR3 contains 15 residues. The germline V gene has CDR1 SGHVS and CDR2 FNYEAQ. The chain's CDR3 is CASSPRTVGNTEAFF. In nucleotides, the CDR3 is TGTGCCAGCAGCCCCCGGACAGTTGGGAACACTGAAGCTTTCTTT.

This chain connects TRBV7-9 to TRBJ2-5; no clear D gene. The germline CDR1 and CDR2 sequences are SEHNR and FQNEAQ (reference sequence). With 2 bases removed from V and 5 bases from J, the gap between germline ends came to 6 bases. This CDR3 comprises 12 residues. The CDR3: CASSLKGETQYF. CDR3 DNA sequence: TGTGCCAGCAGCTTAAAAGGGGAGACCCAGTACTTC.

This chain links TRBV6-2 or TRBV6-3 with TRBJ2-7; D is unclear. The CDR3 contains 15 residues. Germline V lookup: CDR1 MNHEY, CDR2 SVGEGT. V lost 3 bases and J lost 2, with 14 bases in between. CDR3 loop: CASSYQPDRAYEQYV. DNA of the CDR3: TGTGCCAGCAGTTATCAGCCTGACCGAGCCTACGAGCAGTACGTC.

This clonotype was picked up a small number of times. CDR3 loop: CASSPGSWGLLYSNQPQHF. The CDR3 bases are TGTGCCAGCAGCCCGGGGTCCTGGGGACTTTTATATAGCAATCAGCCCCAGCATTTT. V and J are TRBV7-4 and TRBJ1-5, with D perhaps matching TRBD1 (5 bases). This CDR3 spans 19 amino acids. V was clipped by 5 bases and J by 0 bases, with 23 bases between them. CDR1 is SGHVT and CDR2 is SQSDAQ in the germline V gene.

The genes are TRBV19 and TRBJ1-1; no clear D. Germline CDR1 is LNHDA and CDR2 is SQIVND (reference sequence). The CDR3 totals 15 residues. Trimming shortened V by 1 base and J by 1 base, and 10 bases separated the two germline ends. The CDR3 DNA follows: TGTGCCAGTAGTATAGCCGCCGGGCCGAACACTGAAGCTTTCTTT. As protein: CASSIAAGPNTEAFF.

The DNA of the CDR3 is TGTGCCAGCATTCGAACATGGGGGCCAGGAGAGACCCAGTACTTC. It specifies CASIRTWGPGETQYF. The rearrangement links TRBV2 to TRBJ2-5; D possibly corresponds to TRBD1 (6 bases). This CDR3 region has 15 residues. V was shortened by 7 bases and J by 4 bases, with 19 bases between the two germline ends. Per the germline V gene, CDR1 is SNHLY and CDR2 is FYNNEI. The whole variable domain, remainder taken from reference TRBV2 and TRBJ2-5, is EPEVTQTPSHQVTQMGQEVILRCVPISNHLYFYWYRQILGQKVEFLVSFYNNEISEKSEIFDDQFSVERPDGSNFTLKIRSTKLEDSAMYFCASIRTWGPGETQYFGPGTRLLVL.

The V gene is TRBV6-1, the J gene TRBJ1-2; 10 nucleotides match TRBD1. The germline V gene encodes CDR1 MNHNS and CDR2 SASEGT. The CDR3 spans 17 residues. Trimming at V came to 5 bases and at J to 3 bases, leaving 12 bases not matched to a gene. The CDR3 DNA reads TGTGCCAGCAGTCAGCCGGGACAGGGGCGAAGGGACTATGGCTACACCTTC. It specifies CASSQPGQGRRDYGYTF.

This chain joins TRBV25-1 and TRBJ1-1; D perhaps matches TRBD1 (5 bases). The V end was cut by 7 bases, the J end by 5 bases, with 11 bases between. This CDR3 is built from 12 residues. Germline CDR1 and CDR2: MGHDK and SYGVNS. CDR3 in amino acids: CASTKGRTEAFF. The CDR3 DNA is TGTGCCAGCACAAAGGGGCGGACTGAAGCTTTCTTT.

CDR3 region: CASSLLAYGGAEDTQYF. For the CDR3, the DNA is TGTGCCAGCAGCTTACTTGCTTATGGGGGGGCGGAAGATACGCAGTATTTT. The chain couples TRBV7-8 to TRBJ2-3, with a possible D match to TRBD2 (7 bases). Trimming left V 2 bases short and J 5 bases short, with 20 bases between. In germline, CDR1 is SGHVS, CDR2 FQNEAQ. This CDR3 region has 17 residues. Filled out from reference TRBV7-8 and TRBJ2-3, the complete variable domain reads GAGVSQSPRYKVAKRGQDVALRCDPISGHVSLFWYQQALGQGPEFLTYFQNEAQLDKSGLPSDRFFAERPEGSVSTLKIQRTQQEDSAVYLCASSLLAYGGAEDTQYFGPGTRLTVL.

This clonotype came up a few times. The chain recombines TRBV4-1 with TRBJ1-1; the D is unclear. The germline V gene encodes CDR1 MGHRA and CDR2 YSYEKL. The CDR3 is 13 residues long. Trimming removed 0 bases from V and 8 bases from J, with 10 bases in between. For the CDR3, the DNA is TGCGCCAGCAGCCAAGATTTAGTGCAGGAAGCTTTCTTT. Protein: CASSQDLVQEAFF.

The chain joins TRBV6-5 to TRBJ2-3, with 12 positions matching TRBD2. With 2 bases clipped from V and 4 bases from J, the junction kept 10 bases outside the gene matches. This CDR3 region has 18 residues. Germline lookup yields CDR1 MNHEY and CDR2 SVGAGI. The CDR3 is CASSYTSSSGGAADTQYF. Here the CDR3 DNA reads TGTGCCAGCAGTTACACCTCCTCTAGCGGGGGGGCCGCAGATACGCAGTATTTT.

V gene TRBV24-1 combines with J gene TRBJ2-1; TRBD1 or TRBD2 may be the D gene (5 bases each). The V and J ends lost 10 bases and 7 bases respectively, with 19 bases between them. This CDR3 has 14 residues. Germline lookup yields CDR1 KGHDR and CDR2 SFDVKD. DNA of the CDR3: TGTGCCACAGACACCTCCGGGACGCAGAATGAGCAGTTCTTC. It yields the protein CATDTSGTQNEQFF.